This T cell receptor (beta chain) was sequenced for a study of blood T cell repertoires in COVID-19. Looking at the study overall: Samples taken during acute and convalescent COVID-19 were collected in the United States, Italy and Spain. The cDNA or gDNA used as material had been derived from T cells, B-cell-depleted T cells, or PBMCs.

Per the original methods: The assay estimated nucleated cells by amplifying reference gene primers. Repertoires were generated with immunoSEQ multiplex PCR, while TCRdb's copy carries only in-frame clones and drops some. Clone size and the V and J calls come from that table; the DNA yielded D and trimming. The top ten hold approximately 23% of the sample, which has tens of thousands of clones, over 60% seen once. The V gene's germline CDR1 is LGHNA and CDR2 YSLEER. Trimming stripped 0 bases from V and 3 bases from J, with 9 bases between. This CDR3 is built from 15 residues. Sequenced input: peripheral blood. The receptor comes from a human donor in a cohort sampled during active COVID-19. This chain uses TRBV4-3 with TRBJ1-5, with D maybe TRBD1 (5 bases). The CDR3 region has the DNA TGCGCCAGCAGCCAAGAACAGACAGACAATCAGCCCCAGCATTTT. Its protein product is CASSQEQTDNQPQHF.